Listed below are T cell receptor beta chains from one sample, sequenced in a study of T cell repertoires in cytomegalovirus infection. TCRdb reprocessed the reads with MiXCR, giving one entry per CDR3 protein. The sample consists of about 140,000 distinct CDR3 sequences, 5.5% to 7% of them appearing once. Material: PBMCs. Source of these receptors: a human donor in good health (CMV status not recorded). Some clones in this sample may be carry-over from other donors' samples. Each CDR3 is given with its conserved first and last residue. Each record gives: J gene, D gene, V gene, clone size, CDR3 protein, CDR3 DNA. The D gene is left open where the match is weak. Size is omitted from some rows. Given values are once, few, many or a class for expanded clones.

>TRBJ2-2|NA|TRBV12-3/TRBV12-4|many
CASSPGPVGLASTGELFF
TGTGCCAGCAGCCCTGGCCCCGTGGGGTTGGCTTCCACCGGGGAGCTGTTTTTT
>TRBJ2-5|NA|TRBV6-8|NA
CASSVQGGMKTQYF
TGTGCCAGCAGTGTACAGGGAGGGATGAAGACCCAGTACTTC
>TRBJ2-3|NA|TRBV15|few
CATSNRGRRSTDTQYF
TGTGCCACCAGCAACCGCGGGCGCAGGTCCACAGATACGCAGTATTTT
>TRBJ1-1|TRBD1|TRBV9|few
CASSPRQGTEAFF
TGTGCCAGCAGCCCCCGACAGGGAACTGAAGCTTTCTTT
>TRBJ1-3|NA|TRBV7-2|many
CASSFRTTGSGNTIYF
TGTGCCAGCAGCTTCCGGACGACAGGCTCTGGAAACACCATATATTTT
>TRBJ2-1|NA|TRBV4-3|many
CASSQDGQNPPEQFF
TGCGCCAGCAGCCAAGATGGACAGAATCCGCCTGAGCAGTTCTTC
>TRBJ2-2|NA|TRBV7-9|many
CASSPPRGVRELFF
TGTGCCAGCAGCCCGCCCCGAGGGGTGAGGGAGCTGTTTTTT
>TRBJ2-2|NA|TRBV7-9|few
CASSSYRASNTGELFF
TGTGCCAGCAGCAGCTACAGGGCATCGAACACCGGGGAGCTGTTTTTT
>TRBJ1-2|TRBD1|TRBV5-4|many
CASSRDRGRNYGYTF
TGTGCCAGCAGCAGGGACAGGGGGCGGAACTATGGCTACACCTTC
>TRBJ2-5|TRBD2|TRBV6-2/TRBV6-3|many
CASSPGTSEETQYF
TGTGCCAGCAGTCCCGGGACTAGCGAAGAGACCCAGTACTTC
>TRBJ1-6|TRBD1|TRBV7-2|many
CASSSVTGNSPLHF
TGTGCCAGCAGCTCTGTGACAGGGAATTCACCCCTCCACTTT
>TRBJ1-2|NA|TRBV24-1|NA
CATSDTGHGYTF
TGTGCCACCAGTGACACGGGCCACGGCTACACCTTC
>TRBJ2-1|NA|TRBV7-6|NA
CASSSSAGHLSSYNEQFF
TGTGCCAGCAGCTCCTCAGCCGGACACCTGAGCTCCTACAATGAGCAGTTCTTC
>TRBJ2-7|TRBD2|TRBV6-5|few
CASSYGRGRSYEQYF
TGTGCCAGCAGTTACGGGCGGGGGAGAAGCTACGAGCAGTACTTC
>TRBJ1-1|NA|TRBV5-4|once
CARSLGAENTEAFF
TGTGCCAGAAGCTTGGGGGCAGAGAACACTGAAGCTTTCTTT
>TRBJ2-1|TRBD2|TRBV7-2|many
CASSPLAGEYNEQFF
TGTGCCAGCAGCCCTCTAGCGGGGGAATACAATGAGCAGTTCTTC
>TRBJ2-3|NA|TRBV2|NA
CASSGTTPRTQYF
TGTGCCAGCAGTGGCACTACACCACGTACGCAGTATTTT
>TRBJ2-3|TRBD2|TRBV7-3|many
CASSFTSGGLTDTQYF
TGTGCCAGCAGCTTTACTAGCGGGGGACTCACAGATACGCAGTATTTT
>TRBJ2-7|TRBD1|TRBV7-2|many
CASSIRDRGSYEQYF
TGTGCCAGCAGCATAAGGGACAGGGGATCCTACGAGCAGTACTTC
>TRBJ2-1|TRBD2|TRBV19|many
CASRLLAGGSSYNEQFF
TGTGCCAGTAGGCTTTTAGCGGGGGGCAGCTCCTACAATGAGCAGTTCTTC
>TRBJ2-3|NA|TRBV12-3/TRBV12-4|many
CASRVTGTRGDTQYF
TGTGCCAGCAGGGTTACAGGGACGAGAGGAGATACGCAGTATTTT
>TRBJ1-3|NA|TRBV14|NA
CASSPNVGNTIYF
TGTGCCAGCAGCCCGAATGTCGGAAACACCATATATTTT
>TRBJ1-1|NA|TRBV14|few
CASSQSGITEAFF
TGTGCCAGCAGCCAGAGCGGGATCACTGAAGCTTTCTTT
>TRBJ2-3|NA|TRBV6-2/TRBV6-3|many
CASSYGRSGPATDTQYF
TGTGCCAGCAGTTACGGAAGAAGCGGCCCGGCCACAGATACGCAGTATTTT
>TRBJ2-5|NA|TRBV11-2|many
CASSLLRSAQYF
TGTGCCAGCAGCCTTCTAAGATCGGCCCAGTACTTC
>TRBJ2-7|NA|TRBV7-2|NA
CASSLRPQGNYEQYF
TGTGCCAGCAGCTTACGCCCACAGGGAAACTACGAGCAGTACTTC
>TRBJ2-5|TRBD2|TRBV6-6|many
CASSGLEAGGRQKTQYF
TGTGCCAGCAGTGGCCTGGAGGCGGGGGGGCGTCAAAAGACCCAGTACTTC
>TRBJ2-1|NA|TRBV4-1|many
CASSQGLLNEQFF
TGCGCCAGCAGCCAAGGGTTGCTGAATGAGCAGTTCTTC
>TRBJ2-7|NA|TRBV5-6|many
CASTPGPGTVEQYF
TGTGCCAGCACCCCGGGTCCGGGGACGGTCGAGCAGTACTTC
>TRBJ1-4|TRBD1|TRBV18|few
CASTPDQGADEKLFF
TGTGCCTCAACTCCAGATCAGGGGGCGGATGAAAAACTGTTTTTT
>TRBJ1-6|NA|TRBV2|many
CASSEAWISIGSPLHF
TGTGCCAGCAGTGAAGCTTGGATTTCGATCGGGTCACCCCTCCACTTT
>TRBJ2-2|NA|TRBV29-1|few
CSVGDSVTGELFF
TGCAGCGTAGGGGACTCCGTCACCGGGGAGCTGTTTTTT
>TRBJ1-2|TRBD1|TRBV28|many
CASQDPGQGAPYYGYTF
TGTGCCAGCCAAGACCCGGGACAGGGCGCTCCCTACTATGGCTACACCTTC
>TRBJ1-4|NA|TRBV28|many
CASSTNGATNEKLFF
TGTGCCAGCAGTACGAACGGGGCAACTAATGAAAAACTGTTTTTT
>TRBJ2-1|TRBD1|TRBV4-2|many
CASSPRGQGSYNEQFF
TGTGCCAGCAGCCCAAGGGGACAGGGGTCCTACAATGAGCAGTTCTTC
>TRBJ2-3|TRBD1|TRBV7-2|many
CASSRTQGDPYTDTQYF
TGTGCCAGCAGCCGGACACAGGGGGACCCTTACACAGATACGCAGTATTTT
>TRBJ1-2|NA|TRBV12-3/TRBV12-4|many
CASSLVPYGYTF
TGTGCCAGCAGTTTAGTCCCTTATGGCTACACCTTC
>TRBJ1-3|NA|TRBV18|NA
CASSSSRAGSGNTIYF
TGTGCCAGCTCATCGTCCCGGGCGGGCTCTGGAAACACCATATATTTT
>TRBJ2-4|NA|TRBV29-1|many
CSVQDLNIQYF
TGCAGCGTTCAGGACCTAAACATTCAGTACTTC
>TRBJ2-1|NA|TRBV12-5|NA
CASGLLTHEQFF
TGTGCTAGTGGTTTGTTGACCCATGAGCAGTTCTTC
>TRBJ2-3|NA|TRBV19|many
CASSIIPAGRDTQYF
TGTGCCAGTAGTATCATCCCGGCAGGGAGGGATACGCAGTATTTT
>TRBJ1-3|NA|TRBV28|many
CASSFGSGNTIYF
TGTGCCAGCAGTTTCGGCTCTGGAAACACCATATATTTT
>TRBJ2-7|NA|TRBV7-6|many
CASSLASLREQYF
TGTGCCAGCAGCTTAGCGTCCCTCCGCGAGCAGTACTTC
>TRBJ1-1|NA|TRBV12-3/TRBV12-4|many
CASSLAWQPNTEAFF
TGTGCCAGCAGTTTAGCGTGGCAGCCCAACACTGAAGCTTTCTTT
>TRBJ1-1|NA|TRBV12-3/TRBV12-4|many
CASSLGGGDTEAFF
TGTGCCAGCAGTTTAGGAGGAGGCGACACTGAAGCTTTCTTT
>TRBJ2-1|NA|TRBV7-2|NA
CASRVDRSAYNEQFF
TGTGCCAGCAGAGTAGACAGGTCCGCCTACAATGAGCAGTTCTTC
>TRBJ1-5|NA|TRBV7-7|many
CASSLEGFTRFNQPQHF
TGTGCCAGCAGCTTAGAAGGGTTTACGCGCTTTAATCAGCCCCAGCATTTT